This entry describes one T cell receptor (beta chain). Its antigen is not identified. The data were obtained in a study of a mutant IDH1 vaccine in newly diagnosed glioma. Study as a whole: Once 4-6 weeks had passed after radiotherapy alone, vaccination started, or it started with temozolomide cycles.

Study-wide results and caveats: Pseudoprogression appeared unlinked to shifts in leading peripheral T cell clonotypes.

Time point meaning: week 47, end of study. In the vaccine, a single dose held 300 ug of the mutant IDH1 20-mer peptide, along with topical imiquimod. There are 17 residues in the CDR3. Germline V gene data show CDR1 as SEHNR and CDR2 as FQNEAQ (reference sequence). Trimming left V 5 bases short and J 3 bases short, with 22 bases between. Assay used: immunoSEQ multiplex PCR; TCRdb lists only in-frame clones, some missing. The repertoire has 40,000 or so clones, 82% of them found once; the top ten carry roughly a sixth. This chain uses TRBV7-9 with TRBJ1-2; D not certain. This sample comprised PBMCs, obtained from a glioma patient whose treatment included an IDH1 peptide vaccine. The receptor comes from a man younger than 35 with glioma. Some clones in this sample may be carry-over from other donors' samples. The CDR3 bases are TGTGCCAGCAGCCATTCAGGCCGAGCCGGTATCGACTATGGCTACACCTTC. Translating gives CASSHSGRAGIDYGYTF.